This TCR beta chain was recovered during a study of cytomegalovirus exposure and HLA in healthy donors. Findings of the study overall: TRBV6-2, TRBV6-3 and some other V segments were unresolvable in 87-base-pair reads. Later analysis demonstrated an association between a missense DCLRE1C variant and TCR beta V- and J-gene trimming. Serostatus for CMV was the only available immune exposure information.

The germline V gene has CDR1 SNHLY and CDR2 FYNNEI. V trimming: 7 bases; J trimming: 1 base; junction bases outside the gene matches: 13. There are 17 residues in the CDR3. Note on this clone: Its specificity is unknown.

PCR employed 60 Vbeta and 13 Jbeta primers. Clones were read by immunoSEQ multiplex PCR, and TCRdb kept only the in-frame ones, dropping some. The sample has approximately 140,000 clones; around 85% are singletons. Source material: PBMCs. This chain links TRBV2 with TRBJ1-3; TRBD1 agrees at 7 bases. This TCR derives from a woman aged 50 to 65 in good health and CMV-seropositive. CDR3 sequence reads: CASTEGGRGPSGNTIYF. Written as DNA, the CDR3 is TGTGCCAGCACCGAAGGGGGCAGGGGACCATCTGGAAACACCATATATTTT.